This TCR beta chain was recovered during a study of tumor-infiltrating lymphocytes in primary liver carcinoma. Broader study findings: For tumor-adjacent and tumor-blood pairs, overlap was less than that seen for tumor region pairs.

RNA was extracted from whole blood without cell sorting, alongside germline DNA. Patients carried chronic HBV infection without prior treatment. The CDR3 length is 15 residues. Deletions cut 1 base from V and 1 base from J, with 7 bases between. The V gene's germline CDR1 is SGHTA and CDR2 FQGNSA. Researchers generated TCR beta cDNA from about 530 ng of total RNA, relying on a constant-region primer. Three nested multiplex PCR rounds of slightly modified ARM-PCR generated TCR beta libraries. The two initial PCR rounds, approximately 10 cycles each, used TRBV1-TRBV30 forward and C-beta reverse primers. TCRdb called the multiplex PCR reads again in MiXCR, with one record for every CDR3 protein. The sample yields about 310,000 distinct CDR3 sequences, around three fifths seen once. On this clonotype: Antigen specificity is unknown.

Input material: peripheral blood. The source of this sequence is a woman in her 30s with primary liver carcinoma and hepatitis B virus infection. The chain is built from TRBV7-2 and TRBJ2-2; D unclear. The CDR3: CASSLVWGNTGELFF. The CDR3 DNA follows: TGTGCCAGCAGCTTAGTGTGGGGGAACACCGGGGAGCTGTTTTTT.